This T cell receptor beta chain emerged from a study of blood T cell repertoires in COVID-19. For the study at large: T cells, B-cell-depleted T cells, or PBMCs supplied cDNA or gDNA.

This clone occurred once. V lost 5 bases to trimming and J lost 0 bases; unmatched junction nucleotides: 2. CDR1 SNHLY and CDR2 FYNNEI come from the germline V gene. The CDR3 is 14 residues long. Authors' processing steps: Reference gene primer amplification gave nucleated cell count estimates. The assay was immunoSEQ multiplex PCR, and TCRdb's table has in-frame clones only and misses some. V and J calls and clone size come straight from that table; D and trimming were deduced from the DNA. The table records approximately 170,000 clones, about four fifths of them present only once. The sample was peripheral blood. The receptor comes from a woman of 80 years or more with active or convalescent COVID-19. The chain links TRBV2 to TRBJ2-3, with TRBD2 identical over 7 bases. CDR3: CASSPGRSTDTQYF. The CDR3 DNA reads TGTGCCAGCAGTCCCGGGAGGAGCACAGATACGCAGTATTTT.